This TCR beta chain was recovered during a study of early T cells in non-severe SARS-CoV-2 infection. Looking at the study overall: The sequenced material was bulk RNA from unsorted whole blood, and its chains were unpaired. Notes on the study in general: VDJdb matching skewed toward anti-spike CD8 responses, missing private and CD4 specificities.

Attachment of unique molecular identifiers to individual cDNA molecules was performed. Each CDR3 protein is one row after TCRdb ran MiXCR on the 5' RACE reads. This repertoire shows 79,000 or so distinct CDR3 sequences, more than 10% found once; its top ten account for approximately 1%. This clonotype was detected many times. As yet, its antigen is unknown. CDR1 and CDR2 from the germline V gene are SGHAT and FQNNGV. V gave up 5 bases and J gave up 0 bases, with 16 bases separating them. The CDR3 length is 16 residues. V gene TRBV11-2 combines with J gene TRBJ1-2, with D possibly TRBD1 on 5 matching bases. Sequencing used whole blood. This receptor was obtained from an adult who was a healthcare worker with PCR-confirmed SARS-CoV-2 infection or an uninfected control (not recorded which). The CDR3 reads CASSPLRGPANYGYTF. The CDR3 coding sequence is TGTGCCAGCAGCCCTCTTCGGGGCCCAGCTAACTATGGCTACACCTTC.